This T cell receptor (beta chain) was obtained from a study of shared clonotypes between healthy human individuals. Across the whole study: With ages of 18 to 49, the donors were a couple of women and a few men.

Germline CDR1 is LNHDA and CDR2 is SQIVND (reference sequence). The CDR3 has 13 residues. V was cut by 5 bases and J by 2 bases, with 10 bases left in between. Here immunoSEQ multiplex PCR was the method, and the copy in TCRdb shows in-frame clones only, minus some. The sample holds millions of clones; around 96% are singletons and the top ten take 0.85% to 1.2%. Naive CD8 cells lacked CD45RO and underwent positive selection for CCR7, leaving out terminally differentiated effector memory CD45RA+ cells. This clone has a single count. This receptor was identified in a man between 18 and 29 years old in good health. This chain joins TRBV19 and TRBJ2-7, with D perhaps TRBD2 (6 bases). The specimen sequenced was naive CD8+ T cells sorted from blood. CDR3 nucleotide sequence: TGTGCCAGTAGTCCGGACTACGCCTACGAGCAGTACTTC. It codes for CASSPDYAYEQYF.